This is a list of T cell receptor beta chains from one sample in a study of vaccination and CD4 T cells after COVID-19. Antigens for these TCRs are unknown. TCRdb analysed the PCR reads with MiXCR anew, one entry per CDR3 protein. Of around 5,300 distinct CDR3 sequences listed, 25% are singletons. This material consisted of CD4+ T cells from blood, cultured in vitro, taken after SARS-CoV-2 vaccination. The receptors derive from a human donor who had recovered from COVID-19. Each CDR3 is given with its conserved first and last residue. Each record gives: D gene, clone size, V gene, J gene, CDR3 DNA, CDR3 protein. The D gene is left open where the match is weak. Some rows mark clone size as missing; the rest say once, few, many or name a class of expanded clone.

>-|few|TRBV20-1|TRBJ1-3
TGCAGTGCTAGAAAGGGGCTAGGGGGAAACACCATATATTTT
CSARKGLGGNTIYF
>-|few|TRBV20-1|TRBJ1-5
TGCAGTGCCCAGAGGGGTAGCAATCAGCCCCAGCATTTT
CSAQRGSNQPQHF
>-|-|TRBV6-1|TRBJ2-1
TGTGCCAGCAGTGTGAACCCGGTCTCCTACAATGAGCAGTTCTTC
CASSVNPVSYNEQFF
>-|few|TRBV28|TRBJ2-7
TGTGCCAGCAGTTCCACCCGAAGGGTTATCTACGAGCAGTACTTC
CASSSTRRVIYEQYF
>-|few|TRBV20-1|TRBJ1-1
TGCAGTGCTAGTGGGCAGACGAACACTGAAGCTTTCTTT
CSASGQTNTEAFF
>TRBD2|few|TRBV11-1|TRBJ2-1
TGTGCCAGCAGCTCGGGACTAGCGGACTACAATGAGCAGTTCTTC
CASSSGLADYNEQFF
>-|once|TRBV4-3|TRBJ2-1
TGCGCCAGCAGCCAAGATACGGCCTCTGCGGGGATCTACAATGAGCAGTTCTTC
CASSQDTASAGIYNEQFF
>TRBD1|-|TRBV28|TRBJ1-2
TGTGCCAGCATCCAATCCTGGACAGGGTCGTTCGGCTACACCTTC
CASIQSWTGSFGYTF
>-|-|TRBV6-2/TRBV6-3|TRBJ2-7
TGTGCCAGCAGCGCCCTCTCCTACGAGCAGTACTTC
CASSALSYEQYF
>-|-|TRBV27|TRBJ2-3
TGTGCCAGCAGTCGGGCGGTTATAGATACGCAGTATTTT
CASSRAVIDTQYF
>-|-|TRBV7-3|TRBJ2-2
TGTGCCAGCAGCTTAGACCTGAACACCGGGGAGCTGTTTTTT
CASSLDLNTGELFF
>-|few|TRBV28|TRBJ2-7
TGTGCCAGCAGAAAGAGAATAGCGGTCAAAAGCTCCTACGAGCAGTACTTC
CASRKRIAVKSSYEQYF
>-|large|TRBV15|TRBJ2-5
TGTGCCACCAGCAGGGATGCCAGGGAGACCCAGTACTTC
CATSRDARETQYF
>TRBD2|medium-sized|TRBV7-2|TRBJ2-7
TGTGCCAGCAGCTACGGGACTAGCGGGGACCCCTCCGAGCAGTACTTC
CASSYGTSGDPSEQYF
>TRBD1|-|TRBV5-4|TRBJ1-2
TGTGCCAGCAGCTTGGGTGGGACAGATGGCTACACCTTC
CASSLGGTDGYTF
>-|-|TRBV6-1|TRBJ2-3
TGTGCCAGCAGTGAAAGAAAGGGGACAGATACGCAGTATTTT
CASSERKGTDTQYF
>-|medium-sized|TRBV27|TRBJ1-1
TGTGCCAGCTCCTACAAGCCAGGCACTGAAGCTTTCTTT
CASSYKPGTEAFF
>-|-|TRBV7-9|TRBJ1-6
TGTGCCAGCAGCGACGAGAATAATTCACCCCTCCACTTT
CASSDENNSPLHF
>TRBD2|-|TRBV7-2|TRBJ2-1
TGTGCCAGCAAGGCTAGCGGGAGAGCCCTAAATGAGCAGTTCTTC
CASKASGRALNEQFF
>-|-|TRBV6-1|TRBJ2-2
TGTGCCAGCAGTGTGGGTGTTGCCGGGGAGCTGTTTTTT
CASSVGVAGELFF
>TRBD2|-|TRBV6-1|TRBJ2-3
TGTGCCAGCAGTGAGGCTAGCGGGGGAGGTTCAGATACGCTGTATTTT
CASSEASGGGSDTLYF
>TRBD2|-|TRBV28|TRBJ2-7
TGTGCCATCGCGAGCGGGGGGTTTAACTACGAGCAGTACTTC
CAIASGGFNYEQYF
>-|few|TRBV10-3|TRBJ1-1
TGTGCCATCAGGGGGGGACAGAACACTGAAGCTTTCTTT
CAIRGGQNTEAFF
>-|-|TRBV4-2|TRBJ2-3
TGTGCCAGCAGCCAAACGGACCGGACAGATACGCAGTATTTT
CASSQTDRTDTQYF
>TRBD1|-|TRBV19|TRBJ1-2
TGTGCCAGTAAAAACAGGGGACAGACCTACTATGGCTACACCTTC
CASKNRGQTYYGYTF
>-|few|TRBV20-1|TRBJ1-3
TGCAGTGCTCCGGAGCCGTTCTCTGGAAACACCATATATTTT
CSAPEPFSGNTIYF
>TRBD2|medium-sized|TRBV7-2|TRBJ2-5
TGTGCCAGCAGCTTAGGAGGGGTTGCGGGAGTAGGAGAGACCCAGTACTTC
CASSLGGVAGVGETQYF
>TRBD2|few|TRBV7-9|TRBJ2-3
TGTGCCAGCAGCGGGACTAGCGGGGGAGGTACAGATACGCAGTATTTT
CASSGTSGGGTDTQYF